This TCR beta chain was obtained from a study of response to subunit inactivated influenza vaccine. TCRdb itself ran the RT-PCR reads through MiXCR, one entry per CDR3 protein. The data show hundreds of thousands of distinct CDR3 sequences, approximately 7.6% seen once. Between the trimmed V and J ends, which lost 5 bases and 12 bases, there was a span of 23 bases. The length of the CDR3 is 15 residues. This sequence joins TRBV12-3 or TRBV12-4 and TRBJ2-1; the D gene is possibly TRBD2 (5 bases). Material: PBMCs from blood, obtained less than 25 months after vaccination. The sequence was collected from a man aged 45 to 70 who received an inactivated influenza vaccine. The CDR3 region is CASSIIPGSTRGQFF. CDR3 DNA: TGTGCCAGCAGTATCATCCCGGGCTCAACTCGGGGGCAGTTCTTC.